This T cell receptor beta chain is from a study of T cells in Graves' hyperthyroidism and ophthalmopathy (dated by TCRdb to the late 2010s). Looking at the study overall: Peripheral blood was sampled at the time of initial diagnosis, prior to any treatment. A discovery cohort of about 96 patients, roughly 43 with Graves' ophthalmopathy and over 55 with stable Graves' hyperthyroidism, was used to find distinguishing TCR V-J signatures. The 75 to 100 discovery patients were randomly divided into training and test sets at a 7:3 ratio. Prospective prediction of ophthalmopathy was tested in an independent validation cohort consisting of 18 hyperthyroidism patients and over 15 patients who later progressed to ophthalmopathy. In six Graves' hyperthyroidism patients, the study also compared T-cell repertoires from thyroid tissue with T-cell repertoires from blood. After sampling, hyperthyroidism patients received methimazole starting at 30 mg daily, and ophthalmopathy patients received high-dose intravenous methylprednisolone. According to the paper, TCR Vbeta CDR3 sequencing was carried out on approximately 140 peripheral blood samples, which came from some 41 ophthalmopathy, 75 or so hyperthyroidism and about 17 progressor patients. Study-level results and caveats: Most expanded thyroid clonotypes (frequency above 0.001) were also detected in blood, suggesting blood repertoires may reflect thyroid immune responses. During validation, the model predicted progression to ophthalmopathy a median of around 7 months ahead of onset, with roughly 65% sensitivity and about 72% specificity. A 13 V-J signature model separated ophthalmopathy from stable hyperthyroidism, with about 90% sensitivity and 81% to 82% specificity in cross-validation and 80%/75% in testing. No statistical method was used to set the sample size in advance, and investigators knew the group allocation.

Stable Graves' hyperthyroidism was defined as no progression to ophthalmopathy during 18 months of follow-up. The hyperthyroidism patients were between 18 and 65 years old and newly diagnosed, with a disease duration of less than 2 months. Any patient with an uncontrolled infection, another autoimmune disease, pregnancy or lactation was excluded. Clinical symptoms, serum thyroxine and TRAb, thyroid ultrasound, and orbital computed tomography formed the basis for the diagnoses. PBMCs were isolated from around 10 ml of fresh peripheral blood by Ficoll-Paque density gradient centrifugation. Total RNA was extracted with Trizol reagent, and quality was checked on an Agilent 2100 Bioanalyzer. This clonotype was found once. No antigen is known for it. No base quality values were provided; no much bigger clone lies one nucleotide off. A lone read offers only weak evidence. The TCR beta CDR3 regions were amplified from the RNA transcripts. The TCR CDR3 was subjected to a first round of RT-PCR using the HTBI primer set and the Qiagen OneStep RT-PCR kit. Libraries were constructed in a second round of multiplex PCR, after which size selection and purification were carried out. The libraries were sequenced on an Illumina HiSeq2000 using paired-end 100 bp reads. In the original analysis: SOAPnuke was used to process the raw data, removing reads that contained adapters or uncalled bases, had a mean Phred below 15, or lacked an exact match to the constant primer or identifier. COPE v1.2.5 was used to merge the high-quality paired reads, and each unique nucleotide sequence was defined as a clonotype. MiTCR v1.1 was used to align clonotypes to the IMGT TRBV, TRBD and TRBJ reference segments. The analysis was restricted to V-J combinations with a frequency above 0.0001, which together covered 99% to 99.2% of the repertoires. The TCS score was defined as the ratio of F50 (clonal expansion) to E x V (chaos), calculated using BLOSUM62-based TCRdist between CDR3 peptides within each V-J. Welch's t-statistics and random forest reduced roughly 530 V-J features to roughly 13, which were used in a naive Bayes classifier (R e1071). In-frame beta chains were kept once TCRdb had trimmed the public reads at Q25 with fastp and called clones with MiXCR. Entries are consolidated by CDR3 protein sequence, retaining the most common genes and DNA. V and J calls and clone size were set by TCRdb, not the authors. The table for this sample lists about 420,000 distinct CDR3 sequences; roughly an eighth of them were counted only once. More than 4.5% of the sample is taken by the ten largest.

Based on the germline V gene, the CDR1 and CDR2 sequences are MNHNS and SASEGT. V loses 5 bases, J loses 0 bases, and the germline ends lie 11 bases apart. The CDR3 contains 15 residues, cysteine and phenylalanine counted. The entry retains the CDR3 DNA only, 45 bases that are in frame from base 1. The chain was built from TRBV6-1 and TRBJ2-1; the best D guess is TRBD2, with 5 bases matching. Sequenced: blood. The receptor was isolated from a woman between 18 and 29 years old with Graves' hyperthyroidism. The CDR3 region: CASSTGISSYNEQFF. The base sequence is TGTGCCAGCAGTACGGGGATAAGCTCCTACAATGAGCAGTTCTTC.